The entry below gives a single T cell receptor (beta chain) sequence along with its context. As yet, its antigen is unknown. The sample is drawn from a study of T-cell memory formation after mild COVID-19. General study results and limits: A second wave expanding day 15 to 37 was CD4+-biased; contracting clones were balanced. In pre-infection memory, a portion of responding clones appeared, which suggested that cross-reactive memory joined.

TCRdb reprocessed the 5' RACE reads with MiXCR, giving one entry per CDR3 protein. The profile shows hundreds of thousands of distinct CDR3 sequences, about 20% of them singletons. The CDR3 covers 15 residues. In germline, CDR1 is SQVTM, CDR2 ANQGSEA. V shed 2 bases, J shed 4 bases, and the junction held 5 bases outside the gene matches. The receptor was isolated from an adult woman who had mild COVID-19 (a few samples of this study predate the infection). Cell type and time point are not known. Sample: PBMCs or a T cell subset sorted from them (not recorded which). V and J are TRBV29-1 and TRBJ2-3, with 11 bases that match TRBD2. The CDR3 DNA follows: TGCAGCGTTGAATGGCTAGCGGGGGGACCAGATACGCAGTATTTT. It specifies CSVEWLAGGPDTQYF.